Presented here are 20 T cell receptor beta chains from one specimen sequenced in a study of T cells in Graves' hyperthyroidism and ophthalmopathy. RNA transcripts served as the template for amplifying TCR beta CDR3 regions. An initial round of RT-PCR targeting the TCR CDR3 relied on the HTBI primer set. TCRdb analysed the multiplex PCR reads with MiXCR anew, one entry per CDR3 protein. Of approximately 420,000 distinct CDR3 sequences in the sample, just under 15% were seen once. Sequencing was performed on blood. These receptors all stem from a woman aged 30 to 39 with Graves' hyperthyroidism.

In its sample, this clonotype was seen many times. This chain connects TRBV19 to TRBJ2-1; 7 positions agree with TRBD2. CDR1 is LNHDA, CDR2 SQIVND, per germline (reference sequence). CDR3 length: 19 residues. Trimming at V came to 5 bases and at J to 0 bases, leaving 16 bases not matched to a gene. CDR3 loop: CASSSNMLVGGSSYNEQFF. In DNA form, the CDR3 reads TGTGCCAGTAGTTCGAACATGCTGGTCGGCGGGAGCTCCTACAATGAGCAGTTCTTC.

The rearrangement uses TRBV18 and TRBJ1-5; perhaps TRBD1 as D (5 bases). Germline V CDR1 and CDR2: KGHSH, LQKENI. The CDR3 runs to 15 residues. V was pared by 4 bases and J by 3 bases, with 13 bases between. The CDR3 DNA sequence: TGTGCCAGCTCACGAATTTCAGGGAACAATCAGCCCCAGCATTTT. It is translated as CASSRISGNNQPQHF.

In this sample, this clonotype turned up many times. CDR3 coding DNA: TGTGCCAGCTCACAAGAACAGGGGCCCAATCAGCCCCAGCATTTT. Encoded protein: CASSQEQGPNQPQHF. The chain carries TRBV18 and TRBJ1-5; 7 positions agree with TRBD1. The CDR3 has 15 residues. V trimming: 4 bases; J trimming: 3 bases; junction bases outside the gene matches: 6. In germline, CDR1 is KGHSH, CDR2 LQKENI.

This clonotype was seen at least ten times. The gene calls are TRBV28 and TRBJ2-1; 7 bases fit TRBD2. The CDR3 totals 14 residues. Losses at the gene ends were 5 bases for V and 6 bases for J; bases not matched to a gene: 7. Germline values: CDR1 MDHEN, CDR2 SYDVKM. CDR3 residues: CASSTSAPANEQFF. For the CDR3, the DNA is TGTGCCAGCAGTACTAGCGCCCCGGCCAATGAGCAGTTCTTC.

This clonotype was seen repeatedly, ten times or more. V gene TRBV28 combines with J gene TRBJ1-5, with 8 bases fitting TRBD1. V was clipped by 6 bases and J by 7 bases; unmatched bases: 8. The length of the CDR3 is 14 residues. Germline lookup yields CDR1 MDHEN and CDR2 SYDVKM. CDR3 nucleotide sequence: TGTGCCAGCAGCAAGGACAGGGAGGGCCAGCCCCAGCATTTT. It yields the protein CASSKDREGQPQHF.

This clonotype was counted ten times or more. The chain uses TRBV11-3 and TRBJ2-1; no firm D call. V dropped 3 bases and J dropped 0 bases, with 12 bases sitting between them. This CDR3 is built from 16 residues. Germline V gene lookup returns CDR1 SGHNT and CDR2 YENEEA. In DNA form, the CDR3 reads TGTGCCAGCAGCTTGGGTAGTAAAAGCTCCTACAATGAGCAGTTCTTC. Translating it yields CASSLGSKSSYNEQFF.

This clonotype was seen repeatedly, ten times or more. The J gene is TRBJ1-5, the V gene TRBV2; TRBD1 is a possible D gene (5 bases). V dropped 5 bases and J dropped 2 bases, with 10 bases sitting between them. The CDR3 is made up of 14 amino acids. Germline values: CDR1 SNHLY, CDR2 FYNNEI. The CDR3 sequence is CASSLRGGNQPQHF. The CDR3 nucleotides read TGTGCCAGCAGTCTCAGAGGGGGCAATCAGCCCCAGCATTTT.

The V and J genes are TRBV7-2 and TRBJ2-1, with 12 positions matching TRBD2. V was clipped by 5 bases and J by 4 bases; unmatched bases: 9. The CDR3 runs to 17 residues. Germline V gene sequence: CDR1 SGHTA, CDR2 FQGNSA. The CDR3 protein is CASSGQLAGGRYNEQFF. CDR3 coding DNA: TGTGCCAGCAGCGGACAGCTAGCGGGAGGGCGGTACAATGAGCAGTTCTTC.

The chain uses TRBV2 and TRBJ2-2; TRBD1 is a possible D gene (5 bases). The CDR3 has 12 residues. V shed 6 bases and J shed 7 bases, with 9 bases lying between them. Per germline, CDR1 SNHLY and CDR2 FYNNEI. The CDR3 spells CASRTDIGELFF. The DNA for the CDR3 is TGTGCCAGCAGGACAGATATCGGGGAGCTGTTTTTT.

This clonotype was seen at least ten times. The chain uses TRBV28 and TRBJ2-7; 8 bases align to TRBD1. V was pared by 3 bases and J by 2 bases, with 0 bases of the junction left unmatched. Per germline, CDR1 MDHEN and CDR2 SYDVKM. This CDR3 has 13 residues. Here the CDR3 DNA reads TGTGCCAGCAGTTTGGACAGGGCCTACGAGCAGTACTTC. Amino acids: CASSLDRAYEQYF.

This clonotype was recorded many times. The chain uses TRBV20-1 and TRBJ2-3; 7 bases map to TRBD2. Per the germline V gene, CDR1 is DFQATT and CDR2 is SNEGSKA (reference sequence). The CDR3 totals 15 residues. J gave up 6 bases and V 6 bases, and 15 bases lay outside the gene matches. CDR3 DNA: TGCAGTGCCAGGCCCGGGACTACAAAAAGGGATACGCAGTATTTT. Encoded protein: CSARPGTTKRDTQYF.

In this sample, this clonotype turned up a few times. The chain carries TRBV4-2 and TRBJ1-2, with a weak D call TRBD1 (6 bases). The CDR3 covers 19 residues. Germline lookup yields CDR1 LGHNA and CDR2 YNFKEQ. The V and J ends lost 2 bases and 1 base respectively, with 23 bases between them. The CDR3 protein is CASSQPQDRTDFINYGYTF. The CDR3 DNA reads TGTGCCAGCAGCCAACCACAAGACAGGACGGACTTCATTAACTATGGCTACACCTTC.

The V call is TRBV6-5, the J call TRBJ1-1; TRBD1 matches at 9 bases. Unmatched junction bases numbered 9, after V lost 0 bases and J lost 4 bases. Germline CDR1 and CDR2: MNHEY and SVGAGI. This CDR3 spans 17 amino acids. CDR3 residues: CASSYSGSTGGRTEAFF. Here the CDR3 DNA reads TGTGCCAGCAGTTACTCTGGGTCAACAGGGGGCCGCACTGAAGCTTTCTTT.

The V gene is TRBV15, the J gene TRBJ2-6, with D unclear. In germline, CDR1 is LNHNV, CDR2 YYDKDF (reference sequence). The CDR3 has 16 residues. V lost 1 base and J 0 bases, leaving 7 bases between the germline ends. CDR3 DNA sequence: TGTGCCACCAGCAGAGTGCTAAGCTCTGGGGCCAACGTCCTGACTTTC. Residues: CATSRVLSSGANVLTF.

This clonotype was counted many times. The rearrangement uses TRBV6-1 and TRBJ2-5; possibly TRBD2 for D (5 bases). The length of the CDR3 is 13 residues. The V gene's germline CDR1 is MNHNS and CDR2 SASEGT. V lost 4 bases and J lost 5, with 11 bases in between. CDR3 sequence reads: CASSGGIRETQYF. CDR3 bases: TGTGCCAGCAGTGGAGGGATCCGCGAGACCCAGTACTTC.

This clonotype has a count of ten or more. The rearrangement uses TRBV28 and TRBJ1-3; no clear D. V lost 2 bases, J lost 4 bases, and 6 bases lay in between. The CDR3 spans 13 residues. Per the germline V gene, CDR1 is MDHEN and CDR2 is SYDVKM. The CDR3 is CASSLQLGNTIYF. In DNA form, the CDR3 reads TGTGCCAGCAGTTTACAGTTGGGAAACACCATATATTTT.

This clonotype has at least ten counts. The chain carries TRBV3-1 and TRBJ2-1; TRBD2 matches 8 bases. The J segment lost 4 bases and the V segment lost 4 bases, leaving 6 bases of the junction unmatched. The CDR3 totals 15 residues. CDR1 and CDR2 from the germline V gene are LGHDT and YNNKEL (reference sequence). The CDR3 DNA is TGTGCCAGCAGCCTTAGCGGGAAATTTTACAATGAGCAGTTCTTC. The encoded protein is CASSLSGKFYNEQFF.

Many counts were recorded for this clonotype. The chain joins TRBV12-3 or TRBV12-4 to TRBJ2-2; TRBD2 agrees at 8 bases. The V gene end was trimmed by 8 bases and the J gene end by 5 bases; junction bases not matched to a gene: 10. CDR3 length: 15 residues. The CDR3, as DNA: TGTGCCAGCGATTCGGGACTAGAGGGGACCGGGGAGCTGTTTTTT. It is translated as CASDSGLEGTGELFF.

This clonotype was found many times. This CDR3 is CASSPRTSGISYNEQFF. Here the CDR3 DNA reads TGCGCCAGCAGCCCACGGACTAGCGGGATTTCCTACAATGAGCAGTTCTTC. This chain uses TRBV5-1 with TRBJ2-1, with TRBD2 matching over 12 bases. V lost 4 bases, J lost 1 base, and 6 bases stayed unmatched. CDR1 is SGHRS, CDR2 YFSETQ, per germline. This CDR3 spans 17 amino acids. Complete variable domain (other parts from reference TRBV5-1 and TRBJ2-1): KAGVTQTPRYLIKTRGQQVTLSCSPISGHRSVSWYQQTPGQGLQFLFEYFSETQRNKGNFPGRFSGRQFSNSRSEMNVSTLELGDSALYLCASSPRTSGISYNEQFFGPGTRLTVL.

The genes are TRBV5-1 and TRBJ2-3; TRBD1 is a possible D gene (5 bases). Germline V lookup: CDR1 SGHRS, CDR2 YFSETQ. The CDR3 runs 16 residues. V lost 5 bases to trimming and J lost 1 base, with 17 bases between them. As DNA, the CDR3 is TGCGCCAGCAGTTCCGGCGTCAGGGAAGGCACAGATACGCAGTATTTT. This encodes CASSSGVREGTDTQYF.